These 13 T cell receptor beta chains were all obtained from the same sample, sequenced in a study of Graves' ophthalmopathy and Graves' hyperthyroidism. Researchers took RNA transcripts and amplified TCR beta CDR3 regions from them. An initial RT-PCR round employing HTBI primers preceded a second-round multiplex PCR. One entry per CDR3 protein, called by TCRdb with MiXCR from the multiplex PCR reads. Among some 1.1 million distinct CDR3 sequences listed, about 36% were seen once. Sequences were obtained from peripheral blood or thyroid tissue (not recorded which). Receptors originate from an adult man with Graves' hyperthyroidism.

The V gene is TRBV12-3 or TRBV12-4, the J gene TRBJ1-1; D remains unclear. V lost 3 bases, J lost 5 bases, and 13 bases lay in between. The CDR3 is 14 residues long. In nucleotides, the CDR3 is TGTGCCAGCAGTTTGGGGATCAAGCGGACTGAAGCTTTCTTT. This gives the protein CASSLGIKRTEAFF.

The CDR3 region has the DNA TGTGCCAGCAGCTTAGGGCCCCCTAGGGACAGCTCCTACGAGCAGTACTTC. It translates to CASSLGPPRDSSYEQYF. The V and J genes are TRBV7-6 and TRBJ2-7; 7 bases are shared with TRBD1. CDR1 is SGHVS and CDR2 is FNYEAQ in the germline V gene. Trimming cost V 1 base and J 0 bases; bases outside gene matches: 9. The CDR3 is 17 residues long.

This clonotype was picked up a small number of times. This chain connects TRBV9 to TRBJ1-1, with TRBD1 matching 7 bases. CDR1 and CDR2 (germline): SGDLS, YYNGEE. This CDR3 contains 15 residues. The ends lost 0 bases at V and 4 bases at J; junction bases unmatched: 6. The CDR3 region is CASSVAQGGSTEAFF. Written as DNA, the CDR3 is TGTGCCAGCAGCGTAGCTCAGGGGGGGTCCACTGAAGCTTTCTTT.

There are a few counts of this clonotype. The CDR3 DNA follows: TGTGCCTGGAGTGTTATACAGCCCAACTATGGCTACACCTTC. Translation: CAWSVIQPNYGYTF. The chain is built from TRBV30 and TRBJ1-2; D call uncertain. Germline V gene sequence: CDR1 GTSNPN, CDR2 SVGIG (reference sequence). With 0 bases removed from V and 2 bases from J, the gap between germline ends came to 10 bases. The CDR3 runs 14 residues.

The rearrangement links TRBV7-2 to TRBJ2-3; 9 positions match TRBD2. Germline loops: CDR1 SGHTA, CDR2 FQGNSA. V lost 6 bases and J lost 3; bases outside the gene matches: 10. This CDR3 region has 16 residues. The CDR3 DNA follows: TGTGCCAGCAGTCGGTCGGTAGCGGGGGAAACAGATACGCAGTATTTT. This translates into CASSRSVAGETDTQYF.

This clonotype was detected many times. CDR3 in DNA: TGTGCCAGCAGCAAGGGGCAGGGACCCCCCTACGAGCAGTACTTC. Protein: CASSKGQGPPYEQYF. The V and J genes are TRBV2 and TRBJ2-7; TRBD1 or TRBD2 may be the D gene (5 bases each). This CDR3 comprises 15 residues. Trimming removed 6 bases from V and 2 bases from J, with 17 bases in between. Germline V CDR1 and CDR2: SNHLY, FYNNEI. Together with reference TRBV2 and TRBJ2-7, the CDR3 gives the full variable domain: EPEVTQTPSHQVTQMGQEVILRCVPISNHLYFYWYRQILGQKVEFLVSFYNNEISEKSEIFDDQFSVERPDGSNFTLKIRSTKLEDSAMYFCASSKGQGPPYEQYFGPGTRLTVT.

This clonotype has a count of ten or more. The gene calls are TRBV29-1 and TRBJ1-1; perhaps TRBD1 as D (6 bases). Germline loops: CDR1 SQVTM, CDR2 ANQGSEA. This CDR3 contains 11 residues. The V end was cut by 4 bases, the J end by 8 bases, with 11 bases between. As DNA, the CDR3 is TGCAGCGTTGGGCCGACAGGCGAAGCTTTCTTT. This gives the protein CSVGPTGEAFF.

This clonotype has just a few counts. V is TRBV3-1 and J is TRBJ1-1; possible D gene TRBD1, 6 bases. Trimming left V 4 bases short and J 5 bases short, with 11 bases between. The CDR3 spans 13 residues. CDR1 and CDR2 (germline): LGHDT, YNNKEL (reference sequence). CDR3 amino acids: CASSLQGKTEAFF. The CDR3 region has the DNA TGTGCCAGCAGCCTACAGGGTAAGACTGAAGCTTTCTTT.

This clonotype was counted between two and nine times. The chain couples TRBV2 to TRBJ2-6, with D unresolved. Per germline, CDR1 SNHLY and CDR2 FYNNEI. V was pared by 6 bases and J by 5 bases, with 5 bases between. The CDR3 is made up of 12 amino acids. The CDR3 coding sequence is TGTGCCAGCAGCGGGTGGGCCAACGTCCTGACTTTC. Translation gives CASSGWANVLTF.

This clonotype occurred many times. The V and J genes are TRBV11-2 and TRBJ1-2; D not certain. V shed 1 base and J shed 4 bases, with 10 bases lying between them. The V gene's germline CDR1 is SGHAT and CDR2 FQNNGV. This CDR3 spans 14 amino acids. CDR3: CASSLAGYSYGYTF. The CDR3 region has the DNA TGTGCCAGCAGCTTAGCTGGGTATAGCTATGGCTACACCTTC.

This sequence joins TRBV9 and TRBJ2-3; no firm D call. The CDR3 is 14 residues long. Trimming removed 1 base at V and 1 base at J, with 7 bases between. CDR1 and CDR2 from the germline V gene are SGDLS and YYNGEE. The DNA of the CDR3 is TGTGCCAGCAGCGTAAGCGCGGGCACAGATACGCAGTATTTT. Translating it yields CASSVSAGTDTQYF.

Worth noting for this clonotype: A much larger clonotype is one base distant, so this may be a read error. The chain recombines TRBV19 with TRBJ2-7; D gene uncertain. This CDR3 spans 15 amino acids. In germline, CDR1 is LNHDA, CDR2 SQIVND (reference sequence). The CDR3 loop reads CASSIEQRPTYEHYF. The CDR3 DNA reads as TGTGCCAGTAGTATAGAACAGCGCCCTACCTACGAGCACTACTTC. The full variable domain, rest sourced from reference TRBV19 and TRBJ2-7, is DGGITQSPKYLFRKEGQNVTLSCEQNLNHDAMYWYRQDPGQGLRLIYYSQIVNDFQKGDIAEGYSVSREKKESFPLTVTSAQKNPTAFYLCASSIEQRPTYEHYFGPGTRLTVT.

The chain employs TRBV7-2 and TRBJ2-7; D gene ambiguous. V lost 0 bases and J 9 bases, leaving 9 bases between the germline ends. The germline V gene encodes CDR1 SGHTA and CDR2 FQGNSA. The CDR3 length is 12 residues. The CDR3 DNA follows: TGTGCCAGCAGCTTAGCGGGCCGGAGGCAGTACTTC. Encoded protein: CASSLAGRRQYF.